This passage covers 3 T cell receptor beta chains from one sample sequenced in a study of esophageal squamous cell carcinoma under preoperative chemotherapy. Each CDR3 protein is one row after TCRdb ran MiXCR on the PCR reads. The sample lists 30,000 or so distinct CDR3 sequences; roughly 52% were seen once. Time point defined: after preoperative PTX-NDP chemotherapy. The sample was taken from a patient given preoperative chemotherapy. Receptor source: a human donor with esophageal squamous cell carcinoma. The donor label of this sample is uncertain.

The CDR3 DNA sequence: TGCGCCAGCAGCCAAGATATAAAGGGGGCCTATGAGCAGTTCTTC. This translates into CASSQDIKGAYEQFF. The rearrangement links TRBV4-1 to TRBJ2-1; 7 bases map to TRBD1. Per the germline V gene, CDR1 is MGHRA and CDR2 is YSYEKL. V was clipped by 0 bases and J by 8 bases; unmatched bases: 7. The CDR3 spans 15 residues.

This clonotype was recorded a few times. V usage is TRBV6-5 and J usage is TRBJ1-1, with 11 bases matching TRBD1. The CDR3 length is 15 residues. V was clipped by 3 bases and J by 12 bases; unmatched bases: 12. CDR1 is MNHEY, CDR2 SVGAGI, per germline. The DNA of the CDR3 is TGTGCCAGCAGTTATATGGACAGGGGGCGGGCGAACACTTTCTTT. Its protein product is CASSYMDRGRANTFF.

This clonotype was recorded at least ten times. The chain is built from TRBV7-2 and TRBJ2-1; D is possibly TRBD1 (5 bases). Germline-derived CDR1 and CDR2 are SGHTA and FQGNSA. The CDR3 totals 14 residues. The ends were cut back, 1 base at V and 10 bases at J, with 14 bases in the middle. For the CDR3, the DNA is TGTGCCAGCAGCTTAGGGTTTGCCAACAGGGAGCAGTTCTTC. Its translation: CASSLGFANREQFF.